A single sample is the source of the 29 T cell receptor beta chains below, sequenced in a study of T cells after yellow fever vaccination. TCRdb re-called the 5' RACE reads through MiXCR, storing one row per CDR3 protein. The sample holds 450,000 to 550,000 distinct CDR3 sequences; 21% are singletons and the top ten take approximately 16%. This specimen was PBMCs, taken about 20 days after the first yellow fever vaccination. These receptors were obtained from a man between 18 and 35 years old who received the YFV17D yellow fever vaccine.

This clonotype has a handful of counts. This rearrangement joins TRBV7-2 to TRBJ2-7, with D possibly TRBD2 on 7 matching bases. V lost 2 bases and J lost 2, with 10 bases in between. The CDR3 has 14 amino acids. CDR1 SGHTA and CDR2 FQGNSA come from the germline V gene. The CDR3 here is CASSLSGGPYEQYV. The CDR3 bases are TGTGCCAGCAGCTTATCGGGGGGCCCCTACGAGCAGTACGTC.

This clonotype showed up just a few times. The chain recombines TRBV11-2 with TRBJ2-2; D unclear. Trimming took 1 base from V and 1 from J, leaving 13 bases between them. Germline V gene data show CDR1 as SGHAT and CDR2 as FQNNGV. The CDR3 covers 17 residues. This CDR3 is CASSLGPLVQNTGELFF. CDR3 coding DNA: TGTGCCAGCAGCTTAGGCCCATTAGTCCAGAACACCGGGGAGCTGTTTTTT.

This clonotype was seen at least ten times. This chain links TRBV7-9 with TRBJ1-5; no definite D call. Per germline, CDR1 SEHNR and CDR2 FQNEAQ (reference sequence). Trimming left V 5 bases short and J 2 bases short, with 10 bases between. This CDR3 has 14 amino acids. In DNA, the CDR3 is TGTGCCAGCAGCACCGCGGGCGGCAATCAGCCCCAGCATTTT. Translated, it gives CASSTAGGNQPQHF.

This clonotype has a handful of counts. V usage is TRBV20-1 and J usage is TRBJ2-2, with a tentative D call TRBD1 (5 bases). CDR3 length: 12 residues. Germline CDR1 and CDR2: DFQATT and SNEGSKA (reference sequence). The V end was cut by 8 bases, the J end by 3 bases, with 10 bases between. This chain's CDR3 is CSFGHDTGELFF. CDR3 DNA: TGCAGTTTCGGACACGACACCGGGGAGCTGTTTTTT.

V gene TRBV5-4 combines with J gene TRBJ2-3; 11 positions agree with TRBD1. The CDR3 has 20 amino acids. Trimming at V came to 0 bases and at J to 2 bases, leaving 14 bases not matched to a gene. Germline CDR1 is SGHNT and CDR2 is YYREEE (reference sequence). The CDR3 here is CASSLGIGQGAARSTDTQYF. The CDR3 nucleotides read TGTGCCAGCAGCTTGGGAATCGGACAGGGGGCAGCTCGATCCACAGATACGCAGTATTTT. The full variable domain, rest sourced from reference TRBV5-4 and TRBJ2-3, is ETGVTQSPTHLIKTRGQQVTLRCSSQSGHNTVSWYQQALGQGPQFIFQYYREEENGRGNFPPRFSGLQFPNYSSELNVNALELDDSALYLCASSLGIGQGAARSTDTQYFGPGTRLTVL.

This clonotype was seen a handful of times. The chain couples TRBV4-1 to TRBJ2-1; 12 nucleotides match TRBD2. V gave up 2 bases and J gave up 8 bases; unmatched junction bases: 10. Germline V CDR1 and CDR2: MGHRA, YSYEKL. The CDR3 extends over 17 amino acids. This CDR3 reads CASSQPLAGGPFDEQFF. CDR3 nucleotide sequence: TGCGCCAGCAGCCAACCTCTAGCGGGGGGGCCTTTTGATGAGCAGTTCTTC.

The table lists this clonotype with a few counts. The chain recombines TRBV19 with TRBJ2-3; D could derive from TRBD1 or TRBD2 (5 bases each). The V end lost 3 bases, the J end lost 5 bases, and 18 bases lay between the germline ends. The germline V gene encodes CDR1 LNHDA and CDR2 SQIVND (reference sequence). The CDR3 runs to 16 residues. CDR3 coding DNA: TGTGCCAGTAGTATCCTGGGGACCACCCGAGGAGATACGCAGTATTTT. Translating gives CASSILGTTRGDTQYF.

This chain uses TRBV5-1 with TRBJ1-6; TRBD1 aligns across 8 bases. V lost 0 bases and J lost 9; bases outside the gene matches: 2. This CDR3 comprises 14 residues. Germline CDR1 reads SGHRS; CDR2 reads YFSETQ. CDR3 coding DNA: TGCGCCAGCAGCTTGGACAGGGGGTTTTCACCCCTCCACTTT. Its protein product is CASSLDRGFSPLHF.

The rearrangement joins TRBV6-5 to TRBJ2-1; D gene ambiguous. This CDR3 is 17 amino acids long. The V end lost 0 bases, the J end lost 6 bases, and 18 bases lay between the germline ends. CDR1 is MNHEY, CDR2 SVGAGI, per germline. In nucleotides, the CDR3 is TGTGCCAGCAGTTACTCGGTCGACATCGCCTCCCTCAATGAGCAGTTCTTC. This gives the protein CASSYSVDIASLNEQFF.

This clonotype was seen a few times. The rearrangement uses TRBV7-2 and TRBJ2-2, with a tentative D call TRBD2 (6 bases). Per the germline V gene, CDR1 is SGHTA and CDR2 is FQGNSA. The CDR3 runs 16 residues. V dropped 0 bases and J dropped 2 bases, with 10 bases sitting between them. The DNA of the CDR3 is TGTGCCAGCAGCTTAGCCCCGGGACTTAACACCGGGGAGCTGTTTTTT. This sequence encodes CASSLAPGLNTGELFF.

This clonotype occurred a few times. CDR3 amino acids: CASSQDLGGRGNQPQHF. CDR3 DNA: TGTGCCAGCAGCCAAGATCTAGGGGGCAGGGGCAATCAGCCCCAGCATTTT. The chain joins TRBV4-2 to TRBJ1-5; 7 nucleotides line up with TRBD1. Germline CDR1 LGHNA, CDR2 YNFKEQ. The ends lost 0 bases at V and 2 bases at J; junction bases unmatched: 7. This CDR3 has 17 residues.

The J gene is TRBJ1-1, the V gene TRBV29-1; the D is unclear. V was pared by 3 bases and J by 12 bases, with 5 bases between. Per germline, CDR1 SQVTM and CDR2 ANQGSEA. The CDR3 runs 8 residues. The CDR3 bases are TGCAGCGTTGATGAGACTTTCTTT. As protein: CSVDETFF.

The chain is built from TRBV4-1 and TRBJ2-7; TRBD2 agrees at 10 bases. V lost 6 bases to trimming and J lost 3 bases; unmatched junction nucleotides: 5. Germline CDR1 and CDR2: MGHRA and YSYEKL. The CDR3 extends over 14 amino acids. CDR3: CASSSLAGIYEQYF. CDR3 sequence (DNA): TGCGCCAGCAGTTCACTAGCGGGGATCTACGAGCAGTACTTC.

The chain couples TRBV4-3 to TRBJ2-7; D might be TRBD2 (6 bases). CDR1 LGHNA and CDR2 YSLEER come from the germline V gene. The CDR3 loop spans 15 amino acids. V was shortened by 0 bases and J by 5 bases, with 14 bases between the two germline ends. The CDR3 spells CASSQEGVRGHEQYF. Here the CDR3 DNA reads TGCGCCAGCAGCCAAGAAGGTGTGCGGGGCCACGAGCAGTACTTC.

V and J are TRBV3-1 and TRBJ1-2, with D perhaps TRBD1 (6 bases). Trimming cost V 1 base and J 6 bases, with 9 bases left between them. The CDR3 contains 13 residues. Germline lookup yields CDR1 LGHDT and CDR2 YNNKEL (reference sequence). This CDR3 reads CASSQAGADGYTF. For the CDR3, the DNA is TGTGCCAGCAGCCAAGCAGGGGCAGATGGCTACACCTTC.

DNA for the CDR3: TGCGCCAGCAGCGCGAGCCCAGGGACCAGTCAAACTGAAGCTTTCTTT. This translates into CASSASPGTSQTEAFF. The chain links TRBV4-1 to TRBJ1-1; tentative D call: TRBD1 (5 bases). Trimming pared 5 bases from V and 5 bases from J, leaving 21 bases between. This CDR3 spans 16 amino acids. Germline values: CDR1 MGHRA, CDR2 YSYEKL.

This clonotype was picked up a small number of times. The chain has TRBV6-5 and TRBJ1-5; 9 positions agree with TRBD1. V shed 4 bases and J 6 bases; nucleotides not matched to a gene: 4. Germline CDR1 and CDR2: MNHEY and SVGAGI. The CDR3 is 14 amino acids. CDR3 sequence: CASSWTGEGQPQHF. CDR3 DNA: TGTGCCAGCAGTTGGACAGGGGAGGGTCAGCCCCAGCATTTT.

The chain links TRBV2 to TRBJ2-7; D gene ambiguous. Germline V gene sequence: CDR1 SNHLY, CDR2 FYNNEI. The CDR3 spans 12 residues. V lost 10 bases and J 0 bases, leaving 10 bases between the germline ends. The CDR3 sequence is CANNDGSYEQYV. For the CDR3, the DNA is TGTGCCAACAACGACGGCTCCTACGAGCAGTACGTC.

There are a few counts of this clonotype. This chain uses TRBV20-1 with TRBJ2-3; a weak D match, TRBD2 (7 bases). Trimming cost V 2 bases and J 3 bases, with 12 bases left between them. Germline CDR1 reads DFQATT; CDR2 reads SNEGSKA (reference sequence). The CDR3 has 14 amino acids. In DNA, the CDR3 is TGCAGTGCTAGACGGGGGGCCGAAACAGATACGCAGTATTTT. Protein sequence: CSARRGAETDTQYF.

V gene TRBV4-1 combines with J gene TRBJ2-2; perhaps TRBD1 as D (6 bases). This CDR3 is built from 15 residues. The germline V gene has CDR1 MGHRA and CDR2 YSYEKL. V lost 4 bases to trimming and J lost 6 bases, with 15 bases between them. CDR3 DNA: TGCGCCAGCAGCCCAGACAGGATTCAGTCCGGGGAGCTGTTTTTT. Protein product: CASSPDRIQSGELFF.

The gene calls are TRBV10-3 and TRBJ2-5; no clear D. The length of the CDR3 is 13 residues. V lost 3 bases, J lost 5 bases, and 10 bases lay in between. Germline V lookup: CDR1 ENHRY, CDR2 SYGVKD. CDR3: CAISDGYYETQYF. CDR3 nucleotide sequence: TGTGCCATCAGTGACGGTTACTATGAGACCCAGTACTTC.

This rearrangement joins TRBV6-1 to TRBJ2-3; possible D gene TRBD1, 6 bases. V was cut by 6 bases and J by 4 bases, with 14 bases left in between. From germline, CDR1 is MNHNS and CDR2 SASEGT. The CDR3 runs to 14 residues. In nucleotides, the CDR3 is TGTGCCAGCAGGAAAGGCAGGGGCCCAGATACGCAGTATTTT. Protein product: CASRKGRGPDTQYF.

This clonotype appeared a few times. This chain connects TRBV5-4 to TRBJ1-1; possible D gene TRBD1, 6 bases. The V end lost 4 bases, the J end lost 4 bases, and 11 bases lay between the germline ends. In germline, CDR1 is SGHNT, CDR2 YYREEE (reference sequence). This CDR3 region has 13 residues. The CDR3 loop is CASSTGISTEAFF. CDR3 nucleotides: TGTGCCAGCAGCACAGGGATTTCCACTGAAGCTTTCTTT.

This rearrangement joins TRBV12-3 or TRBV12-4 to TRBJ2-7; 8 positions agree with TRBD1. Trimming at V came to 2 bases and at J to 6 bases, leaving 6 bases not matched to a gene. The CDR3 runs to 14 residues. The CDR3 sequence is CASSLRTGQGEQYF. Written as DNA, the CDR3 is TGTGCCAGCAGTTTACGGACAGGGCAGGGCGAGCAGTACTTC.

The chain employs TRBV23-1 and TRBJ2-3, with a weak D call TRBD2 (6 bases). TRBV23-1 is identified as an open reading frame with a role that is uncertain. This CDR3 region has 14 residues. V dropped 8 bases and J dropped 1 base, with 13 bases sitting between them. CDR3 in amino acids: CASRPGAGTDTQYF. The CDR3 nucleotides are TGCGCCAGCCGTCCGGGAGCAGGCACAGATACGCAGTATTTT.

This clonotype occurred a few times. The chain employs TRBV7-9 and TRBJ2-1; 7 bases are shared with TRBD1. This CDR3 is 15 amino acids long. Germline lookup yields CDR1 SEHNR and CDR2 FQNEAQ (reference sequence). The ends lost 5 bases at V and 5 bases at J; junction bases unmatched: 9. CDR3 coding DNA: TGTGCCAGCAGCATTGGATGGGACAGAGACAATGAGCAGTTCTTC. Amino acids: CASSIGWDRDNEQFF.

The chain employs TRBV25-1 and TRBJ1-2; 8 nucleotides line up with TRBD1. J was trimmed by 5 bases and V by 6 bases; bases with no gene match: 23. CDR1 and CDR2 from the germline V gene are MGHDK and SYGVNS. The CDR3 runs 19 residues. CDR3 bases: TGTGCCAGCAGGGCGGGACAGGCGGGACGGGGGTTGGCCCATTATGGCTACACCTTC. Its translation is CASRAGQAGRGLAHYGYTF.

This clonotype was seen only a few times. This chain connects TRBV4-3 to TRBJ1-2; D perhaps matches TRBD1 (6 bases). CDR3 length: 16 residues. Germline loops: CDR1 LGHNA, CDR2 YSLEER. V was shortened by 4 bases and J by 5 bases, with 20 bases between the two germline ends. This CDR3 is CASSPKGSGAEYGYTF. CDR3 bases: TGCGCCAGCAGCCCAAAGGGGTCGGGGGCGGAATATGGCTACACCTTC.

This clonotype occurred a few times. The V call is TRBV7-2, the J call TRBJ1-1, with D tentatively TRBD1 (6 bases). The CDR3 extends over 13 amino acids. Germline assignment: CDR1 SGHTA and CDR2 FQGNSA. The germline V and J ends were trimmed by 3 bases and 6 bases, with 11 bases remaining between them. CDR3 residues: CASSFTGTAEAFF. CDR3 DNA sequence: TGTGCCAGCAGCTTCACAGGGACGGCTGAAGCTTTCTTT.